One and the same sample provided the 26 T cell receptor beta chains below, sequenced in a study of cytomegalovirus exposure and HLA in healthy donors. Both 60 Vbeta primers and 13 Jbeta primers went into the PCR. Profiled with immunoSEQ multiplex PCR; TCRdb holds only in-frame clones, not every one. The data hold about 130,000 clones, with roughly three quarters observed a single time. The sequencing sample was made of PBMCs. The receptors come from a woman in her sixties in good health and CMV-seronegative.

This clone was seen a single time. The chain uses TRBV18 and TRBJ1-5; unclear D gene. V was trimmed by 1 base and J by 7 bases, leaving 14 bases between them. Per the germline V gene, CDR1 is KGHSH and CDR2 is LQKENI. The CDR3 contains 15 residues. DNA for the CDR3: TGTGCCAGCTCACCACAAGAGGGAGGTGGACAGCCCCAGCATTTT. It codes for CASSPQEGGGQPQHF.

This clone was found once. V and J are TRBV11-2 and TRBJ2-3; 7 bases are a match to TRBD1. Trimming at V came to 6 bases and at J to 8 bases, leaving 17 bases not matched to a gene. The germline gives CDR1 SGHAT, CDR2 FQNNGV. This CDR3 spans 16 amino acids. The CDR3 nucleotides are TGTGCCAGCAGGACCTTCCGGACAGGCTTAAAGAGTACGCAGTATTTT. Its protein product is CASRTFRTGLKSTQYF.

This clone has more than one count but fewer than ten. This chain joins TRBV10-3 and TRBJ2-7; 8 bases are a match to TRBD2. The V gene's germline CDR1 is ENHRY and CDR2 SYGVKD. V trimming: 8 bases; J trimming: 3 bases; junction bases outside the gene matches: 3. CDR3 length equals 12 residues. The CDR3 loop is CAIGAGDYEQYF. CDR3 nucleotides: TGTGCCATCGGAGCGGGAGACTACGAGCAGTACTTC.

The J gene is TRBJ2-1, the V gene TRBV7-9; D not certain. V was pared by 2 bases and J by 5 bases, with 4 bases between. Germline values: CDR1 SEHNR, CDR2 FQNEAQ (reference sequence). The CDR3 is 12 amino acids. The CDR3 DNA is TGTGCCAGCAGCTTAAGCAACAATGAGCAGTTCTTC. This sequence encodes CASSLSNNEQFF.

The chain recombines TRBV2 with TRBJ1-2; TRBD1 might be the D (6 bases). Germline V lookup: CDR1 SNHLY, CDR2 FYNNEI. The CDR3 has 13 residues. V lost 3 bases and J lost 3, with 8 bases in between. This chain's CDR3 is CASSDRTDYGYTF. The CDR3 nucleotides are TGTGCCAGCAGTGACAGGACAGACTATGGCTACACCTTC.

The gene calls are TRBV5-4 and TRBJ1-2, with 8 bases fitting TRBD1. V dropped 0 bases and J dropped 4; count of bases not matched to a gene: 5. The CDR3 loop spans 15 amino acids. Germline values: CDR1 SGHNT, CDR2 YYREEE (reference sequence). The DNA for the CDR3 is TGTGCCAGCAGCTTGGTTGACAGGGGACTCTATGGCTACACCTTC. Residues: CASSLVDRGLYGYTF.

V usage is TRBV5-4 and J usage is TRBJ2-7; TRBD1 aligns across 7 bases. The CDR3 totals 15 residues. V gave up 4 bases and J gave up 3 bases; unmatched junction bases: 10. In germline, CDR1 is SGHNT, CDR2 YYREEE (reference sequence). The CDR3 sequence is CASSPSEGASYEQYF. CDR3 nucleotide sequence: TGTGCCAGCAGCCCCTCAGAGGGGGCCAGCTACGAGCAGTACTTC.

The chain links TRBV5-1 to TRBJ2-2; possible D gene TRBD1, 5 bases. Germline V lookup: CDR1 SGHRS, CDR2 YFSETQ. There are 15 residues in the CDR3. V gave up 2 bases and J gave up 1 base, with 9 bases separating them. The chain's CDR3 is CASSFLTGNTGELFF. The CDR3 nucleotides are TGCGCCAGCAGCTTTTTAACAGGGAACACCGGGGAGCTGTTTTTT.

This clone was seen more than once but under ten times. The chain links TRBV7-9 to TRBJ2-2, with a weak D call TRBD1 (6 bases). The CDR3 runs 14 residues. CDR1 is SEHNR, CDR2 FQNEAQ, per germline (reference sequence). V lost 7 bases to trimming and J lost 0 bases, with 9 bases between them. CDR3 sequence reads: CASKDSPNTGELFF. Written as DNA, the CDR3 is TGTGCCAGCAAGGACAGCCCGAACACCGGGGAGCTGTTTTTT. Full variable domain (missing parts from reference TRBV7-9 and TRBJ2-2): DTGVSQNPRHKITKRGQNVTFRCDPISEHNRLYWYRQTLGQGPEFLTYFQNEAQLEKSRLLSDRFSAERPKGSFSTLEIQRTEQGDSAMYLCASKDSPNTGELFFGEGSRLTVL.

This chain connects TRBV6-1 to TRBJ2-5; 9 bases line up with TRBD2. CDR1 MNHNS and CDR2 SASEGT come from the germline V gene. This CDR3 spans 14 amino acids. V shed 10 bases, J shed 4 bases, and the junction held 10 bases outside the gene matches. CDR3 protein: CATLWASGAETQYF. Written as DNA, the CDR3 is TGTGCCACCCTGTGGGCTAGCGGGGCAGAGACCCAGTACTTC.

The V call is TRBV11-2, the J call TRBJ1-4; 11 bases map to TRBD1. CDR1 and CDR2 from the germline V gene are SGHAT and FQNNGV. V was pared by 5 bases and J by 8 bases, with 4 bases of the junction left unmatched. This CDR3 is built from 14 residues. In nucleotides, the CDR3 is TGTGCCAGCAGCCGGACAGGGGGCTGGGAAAAACTGTTTTTT. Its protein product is CASSRTGGWEKLFF.

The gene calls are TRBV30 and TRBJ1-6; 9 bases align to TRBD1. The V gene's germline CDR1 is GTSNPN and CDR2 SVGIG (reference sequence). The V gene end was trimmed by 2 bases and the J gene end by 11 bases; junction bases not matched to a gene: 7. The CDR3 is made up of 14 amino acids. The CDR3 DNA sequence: TGTGCCTGGAGTTTACAGGGGGCTTCAGCACCCCTCCACTTT. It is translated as CAWSLQGASAPLHF.

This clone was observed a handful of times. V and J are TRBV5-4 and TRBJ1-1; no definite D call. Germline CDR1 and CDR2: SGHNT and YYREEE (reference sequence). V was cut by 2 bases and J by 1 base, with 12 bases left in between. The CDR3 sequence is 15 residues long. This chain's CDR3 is CASSFFVARNTEAFF. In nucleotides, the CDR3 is TGTGCCAGCAGCTTCTTCGTGGCTAGGAACACTGAAGCTTTCTTT.

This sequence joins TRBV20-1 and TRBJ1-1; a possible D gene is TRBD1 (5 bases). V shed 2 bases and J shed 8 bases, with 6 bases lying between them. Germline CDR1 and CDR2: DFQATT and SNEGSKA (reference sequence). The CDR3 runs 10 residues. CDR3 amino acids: CSARRTEAFF. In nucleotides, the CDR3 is TGCAGTGCTAGACGGACAGAAGCTTTCTTT.

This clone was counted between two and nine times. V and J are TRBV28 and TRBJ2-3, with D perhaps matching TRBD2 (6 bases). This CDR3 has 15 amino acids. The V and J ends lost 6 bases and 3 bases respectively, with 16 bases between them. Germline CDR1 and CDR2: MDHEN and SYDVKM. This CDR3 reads CASSQGGTGTDTQYF. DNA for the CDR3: TGTGCCAGCAGCCAGGGCGGGACGGGGACAGATACGCAGTATTTT.

The CDR3 loop is CAWSVDWEETQYF. CDR3 DNA sequence: TGTGCCTGGAGCGTAGACTGGGAAGAGACCCAGTACTTC. The chain employs TRBV30 and TRBJ2-5; D is ambiguous. V lost 3 bases to trimming and J lost 3 bases, with 11 bases between them. CDR3 length: 13 amino acids. The V gene's germline CDR1 is GTSNPN and CDR2 SVGIG (reference sequence).

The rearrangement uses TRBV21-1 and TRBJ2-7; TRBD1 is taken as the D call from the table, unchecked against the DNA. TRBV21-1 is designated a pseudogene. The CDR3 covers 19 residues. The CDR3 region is CASSKGDREKLATSYEQYF. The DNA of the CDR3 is TGTGCCAGCAGCAAAGGTGACAGGGAAAAGTTGGCGACCTCCTACGAGCAGTACTTC.

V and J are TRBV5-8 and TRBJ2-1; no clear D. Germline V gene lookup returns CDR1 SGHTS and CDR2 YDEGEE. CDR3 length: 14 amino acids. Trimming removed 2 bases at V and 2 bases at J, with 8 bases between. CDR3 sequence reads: CASSLLTAYNEQFF. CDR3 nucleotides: TGTGCCAGCAGCTTACTGACTGCCTACAATGAGCAGTTCTTC.

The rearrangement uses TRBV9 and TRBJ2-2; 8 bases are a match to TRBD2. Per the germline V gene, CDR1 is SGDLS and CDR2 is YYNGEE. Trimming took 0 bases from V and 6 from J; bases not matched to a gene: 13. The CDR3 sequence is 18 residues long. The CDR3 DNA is TGTGCCAGCAGCGTAGCGGGACTAGGGGGTCCCCACCCCGGGGAGCTGTTTTTT. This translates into CASSVAGLGGPHPGELFF.

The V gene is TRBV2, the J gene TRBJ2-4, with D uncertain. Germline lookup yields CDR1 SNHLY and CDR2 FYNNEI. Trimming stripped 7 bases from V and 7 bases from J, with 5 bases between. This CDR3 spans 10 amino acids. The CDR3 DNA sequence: TGTGCCAGCATGGAGAACATTCAGTACTTC. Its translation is CASMENIQYF.

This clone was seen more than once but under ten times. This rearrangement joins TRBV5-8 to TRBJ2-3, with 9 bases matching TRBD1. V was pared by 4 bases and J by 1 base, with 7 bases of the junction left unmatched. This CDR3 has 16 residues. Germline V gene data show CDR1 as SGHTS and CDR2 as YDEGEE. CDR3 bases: TGTGCCAGCAGCCCCGGGACAGGGTTTCGCACAGATACGCAGTATTTT. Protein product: CASSPGTGFRTDTQYF.

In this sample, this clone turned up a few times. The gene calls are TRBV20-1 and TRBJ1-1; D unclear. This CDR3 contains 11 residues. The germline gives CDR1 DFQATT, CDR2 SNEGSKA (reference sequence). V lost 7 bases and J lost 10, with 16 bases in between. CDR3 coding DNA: TGCAGTGTCCCCAGCGCCCCTCGAGCTTTCTTT. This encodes CSVPSAPRAFF.

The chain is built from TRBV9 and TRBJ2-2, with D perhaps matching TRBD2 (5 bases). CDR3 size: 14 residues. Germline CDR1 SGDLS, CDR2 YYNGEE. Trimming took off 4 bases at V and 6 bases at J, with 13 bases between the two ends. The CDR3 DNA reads TGTGCCAGCAGCTTCCGAACCGGGGCCGGGGAGCTGTTTTTT. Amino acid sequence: CASSFRTGAGELFF.

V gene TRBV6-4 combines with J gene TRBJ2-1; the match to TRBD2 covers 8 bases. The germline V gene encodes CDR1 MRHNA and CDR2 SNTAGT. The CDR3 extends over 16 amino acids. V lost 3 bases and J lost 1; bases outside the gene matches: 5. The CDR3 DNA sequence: TGTGCCAGCAGTGAATCCGGGACTAGTTCCTACAATGAGCAGTTCTTC. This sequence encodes CASSESGTSSYNEQFF.

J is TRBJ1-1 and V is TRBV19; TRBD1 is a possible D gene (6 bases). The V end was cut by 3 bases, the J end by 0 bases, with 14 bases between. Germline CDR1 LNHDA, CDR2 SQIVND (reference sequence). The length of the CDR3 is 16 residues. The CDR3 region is CASSIKGEGMNTEAFF. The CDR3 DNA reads TGTGCCAGTAGTATTAAGGGGGAGGGTATGAACACTGAAGCTTTCTTT.

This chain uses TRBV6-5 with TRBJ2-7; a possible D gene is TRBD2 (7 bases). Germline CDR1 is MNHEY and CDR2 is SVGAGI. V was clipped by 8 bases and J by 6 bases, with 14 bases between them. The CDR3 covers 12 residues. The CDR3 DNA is TGTGCCAGCCTTTCGGGGGGCGGCGAGCAGTACTTC. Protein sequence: CASLSGGGEQYF.